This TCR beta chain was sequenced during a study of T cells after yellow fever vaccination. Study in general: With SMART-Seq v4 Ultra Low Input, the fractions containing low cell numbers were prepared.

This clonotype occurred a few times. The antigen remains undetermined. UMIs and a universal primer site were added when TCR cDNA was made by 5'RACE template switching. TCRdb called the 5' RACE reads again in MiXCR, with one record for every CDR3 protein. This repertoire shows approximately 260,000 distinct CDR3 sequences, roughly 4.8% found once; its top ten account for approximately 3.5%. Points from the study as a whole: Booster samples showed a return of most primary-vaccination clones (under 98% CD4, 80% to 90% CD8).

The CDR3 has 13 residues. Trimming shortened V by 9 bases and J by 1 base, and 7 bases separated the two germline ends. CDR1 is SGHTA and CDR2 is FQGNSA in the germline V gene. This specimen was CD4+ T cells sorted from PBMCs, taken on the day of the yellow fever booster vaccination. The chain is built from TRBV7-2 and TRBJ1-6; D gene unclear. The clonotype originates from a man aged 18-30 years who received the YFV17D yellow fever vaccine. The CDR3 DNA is TGTGCCAGTGGGTCTTCCTATAATTCACCCCTCCACTTT. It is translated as CASGSSYNSPLHF.